Listed here are 16 T cell receptor beta chains from one sample, sequenced in a study of blood T cell repertoires in COVID-19. This table comes from immunoSEQ multiplex PCR, and its TCRdb copy is limited to in-frame clones, with some not included. The sample holds over 200,000 clones, 80% to 90% seen once. The source material was PBMCs or T cells enriched from blood (not recorded which). The receptors stem from a man aged 18 to 29 who had recovered from COVID-19.

V usage is TRBV6-5 and J usage is TRBJ2-5, with 7 nucleotides matching TRBD2. The CDR3 extends over 13 amino acids. Germline CDR1 and CDR2: MNHEY and SVGAGI. The ends lost 8 bases at V and 5 bases at J; junction bases unmatched: 8. The CDR3 DNA sequence: TGTGCCAGCGCGACTAGCCTATGGGAGACCCAGTACTTC. Its translation is CASATSLWETQYF.

The CDR3 protein is CASSTGQADITEAFF. The CDR3 DNA follows: TGTGCCAGTAGTACGGGACAGGCCGATATCACTGAAGCTTTCTTT. V gene TRBV19 combines with J gene TRBJ1-1; 8 bases are a match to TRBD1. Germline loops: CDR1 LNHDA, CDR2 SQIVND (reference sequence). V dropped 4 bases and J dropped 4; count of bases not matched to a gene: 8. The CDR3 runs to 15 residues.

The genes are TRBV5-1 and TRBJ1-4; TRBD1 aligns across 8 bases. In germline, CDR1 is SGHRS, CDR2 YFSETQ. This CDR3 has 16 amino acids. V dropped 4 bases and J dropped 3; count of bases not matched to a gene: 8. This chain's CDR3 is CASSLDRAVSNEKLFF. CDR3 bases: TGCGCCAGCAGCCTGGACAGGGCGGTATCTAATGAAAAACTGTTTTTT.

This chain connects TRBV4-1 to TRBJ1-2; TRBD1 agrees at 8 bases. The CDR3 is 18 amino acids. Germline CDR1 reads MGHRA; CDR2 reads YSYEKL. The V gene end was trimmed by 1 base and the J gene end by 2 bases; junction bases not matched to a gene: 12. CDR3 DNA sequence: TGCGCCAGCAGCCAAGTCTCCCCCATGACAGGGGCCAACTATGGCTACACCTTC. Its protein product is CASSQVSPMTGANYGYTF.

The rearrangement links TRBV9 to TRBJ1-6; D not resolved. This CDR3 region has 16 residues. V shed 3 bases and J shed 8 bases, with 18 bases lying between them. Germline values: CDR1 SGDLS, CDR2 YYNGEE. The CDR3: CASSGGRDGEYSPLHF. The CDR3 nucleotides read TGTGCCAGCAGCGGAGGGAGGGATGGGGAATATTCACCCCTCCACTTT.

For this clone: An end of the junction differs from the germline gene, which may be a read error. The CDR3 here is CASSLNTNTGELFF. The CDR3, as DNA: TGTGCTAGCAGCTTAAATACGAACACCGGGGAGCTGTTTTTT. The chain is built from TRBV7-7 and TRBJ2-2, with D unclear. From germline, CDR1 is SSHAT and CDR2 FNYEAQ (reference sequence). The CDR3 totals 14 residues.

The J gene is TRBJ1-6, the V gene TRBV28; maybe TRBD1 (6 bases). V was cut by 6 bases and J by 5 bases, with 17 bases left in between. Germline CDR1 MDHEN, CDR2 SYDVKM. The CDR3 covers 16 residues. The CDR3, as DNA: TGTGCCAGCAGGGGGGCCGAAAAGGGGGATAATTCACCCCTCCACTTT. Protein: CASRGAEKGDNSPLHF.

This chain joins TRBV28 and TRBJ1-6, with D maybe TRBD1 (5 bases). Trimming removed 8 bases at V and 3 bases at J, with 14 bases between. Germline CDR1 reads MDHEN; CDR2 reads SYDVKM. The CDR3 runs to 15 residues. The CDR3 reads CASGRQSIYNSPLHF. Here the CDR3 DNA reads TGTGCCAGCGGCCGACAGAGCATCTATAATTCACCCCTCCACTTT. Drawing the rest from reference TRBV28 and TRBJ1-6, the complete variable domain is DVKVTQSSRYLVKRTGEKVFLECVQDMDHENMFWYRQDPGLGLRLIYFSYDVKMKEKGDIPEGYSVSREKKERFSLILESASTNQTSMYLCASGRQSIYNSPLHFGNGTRLTVT.

The chain carries TRBV10-1 and TRBJ2-1; D is undetermined. The CDR3 runs to 13 residues. Trimming shortened V by 7 bases and J by 8 bases, and 15 bases separated the two germline ends. The germline V gene has CDR1 WNHNN and CDR2 SYGVQD (reference sequence). In DNA form, the CDR3 reads TGCGCCAGCAACCTGGAACATGGAGATGAGCAGTTCTTC. Translating gives CASNLEHGDEQFF.

This chain uses TRBV18 with TRBJ1-2, with D unclear. V was pared by 0 bases and J by 0 bases, with 5 bases between. CDR1 and CDR2 (germline): KGHSH, LQKENI. The CDR3 totals 14 residues. The CDR3 region has the DNA TGTGCCAGCTCACCACCGGCAACTAACTATGGCTACACCTTC. Amino acids: CASSPPATNYGYTF.

The J gene is TRBJ1-5, the V gene TRBV12-3 or TRBV12-4; tentative D call: TRBD1 (6 bases). The V end lost 7 bases, the J end lost 7 bases, and 14 bases lay between the germline ends. The CDR3 spans 13 residues. CDR3 sequence reads: CASNLNQGQPQHF. The DNA for the CDR3 is TGTGCCAGCAACCTTAATCAGGGGCAGCCCCAGCATTTT.

This clone was detected once. The chain couples TRBV27 to TRBJ2-7; 8 bases are shared with TRBD2. V dropped 3 bases and J dropped 3; count of bases not matched to a gene: 4. CDR1 is MNHEY and CDR2 is SMNVEV in the germline V gene (reference sequence). The CDR3 contains 14 residues. The CDR3 is CASSLTSAYYEQYF. The CDR3 bases are TGTGCCAGCAGTTTGACTAGCGCGTACTACGAGCAGTACTTC.

The gene calls are TRBV18 and TRBJ2-3, with a weak D call TRBD1 (6 bases). The CDR3 totals 16 residues. Trimming took off 3 bases at V and 2 bases at J, with 15 bases between the two ends. Germline loops: CDR1 KGHSH, CDR2 LQKENI. CDR3 loop: CASSPPHRTATDTQYF. In DNA form, the CDR3 reads TGTGCCAGCTCACCTCCCCACCGGACAGCCACAGATACGCAGTATTTT.

Only one count was recorded for this clone. The CDR3 DNA follows: TGCAGCGTTGAAGAGGAGGGGATCTATGGCTACACCTTC. Translated, it gives CSVEEEGIYGYTF. The genes are TRBV29-1 and TRBJ1-2, with D possibly being TRBD1 (5 bases). Trimming stripped 0 bases from V and 4 bases from J, with 9 bases between. Germline V gene sequence: CDR1 SQVTM, CDR2 ANQGSEA. The CDR3 is 13 amino acids.

The chain carries TRBV5-1 and TRBJ2-1; weak D call: TRBD1 (6 bases). CDR3 length: 14 residues. V was trimmed by 4 bases and J by 5 bases, leaving 13 bases between them. Germline loops: CDR1 SGHRS, CDR2 YFSETQ. The CDR3 here is CASSSGQPNNEQFF. The CDR3 nucleotides read TGCGCCAGCAGCAGCGGACAGCCAAACAATGAGCAGTTCTTC.

CDR3 loop: CASSPTLGQGPGNTIYF. The CDR3, as DNA: TGTGCCAGCAGCCCCACGTTGGGACAGGGTCCCGGAAACACCATATATTTT. The chain links TRBV3-1 (or the pseudogene TRBV3-2) to TRBJ1-3, with TRBD1 identical over 9 bases. The CDR3 runs to 17 residues. Germline V gene sequence: CDR1 LGHDT, CDR2 YNNKEL (reference sequence). After removal of 4 bases from V and 4 bases from J, the junction contained 11 bases not matched to a gene.